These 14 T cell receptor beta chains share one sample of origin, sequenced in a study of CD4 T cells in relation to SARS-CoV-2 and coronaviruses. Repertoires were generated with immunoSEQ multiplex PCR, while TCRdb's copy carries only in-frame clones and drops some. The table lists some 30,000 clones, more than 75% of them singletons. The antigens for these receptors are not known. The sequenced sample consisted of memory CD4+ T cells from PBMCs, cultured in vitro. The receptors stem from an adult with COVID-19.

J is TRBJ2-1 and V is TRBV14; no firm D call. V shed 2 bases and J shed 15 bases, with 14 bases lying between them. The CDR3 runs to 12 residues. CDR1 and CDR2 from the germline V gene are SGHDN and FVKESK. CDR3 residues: CASSQSETRLFF. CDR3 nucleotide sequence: TGTGCCAGCAGCCAATCCGAGACTCGCCTGTTCTTC.

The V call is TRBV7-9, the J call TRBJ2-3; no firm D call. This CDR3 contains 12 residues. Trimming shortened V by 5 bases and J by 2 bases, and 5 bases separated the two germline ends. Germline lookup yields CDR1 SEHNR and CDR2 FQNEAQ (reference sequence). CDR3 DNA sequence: TGTGCCAGCAGCCCGGACACAGATACGCAGTATTTT. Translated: CASSPDTDTQYF.

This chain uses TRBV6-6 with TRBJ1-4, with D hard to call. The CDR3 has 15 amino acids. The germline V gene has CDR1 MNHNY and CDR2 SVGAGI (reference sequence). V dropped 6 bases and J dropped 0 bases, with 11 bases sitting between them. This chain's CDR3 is CASSSGFSTNEKLFF. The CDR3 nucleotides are TGTGCCAGCAGCTCAGGATTCTCAACTAATGAAAAACTGTTTTTT.

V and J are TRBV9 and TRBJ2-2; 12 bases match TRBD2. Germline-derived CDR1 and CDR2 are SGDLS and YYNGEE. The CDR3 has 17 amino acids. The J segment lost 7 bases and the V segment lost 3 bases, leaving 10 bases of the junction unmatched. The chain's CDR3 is CASSAATSGRLNGELFF. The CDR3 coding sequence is TGTGCCAGCAGCGCCGCAACTAGCGGGAGGTTGAACGGGGAGCTGTTTTTT.

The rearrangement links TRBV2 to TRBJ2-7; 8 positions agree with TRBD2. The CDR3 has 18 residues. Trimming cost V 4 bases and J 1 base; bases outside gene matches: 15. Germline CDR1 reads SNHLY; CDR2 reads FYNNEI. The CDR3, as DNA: TGTGCCAGCAGTGTTTCGGGAGGGCCGGTATTAATATCCTACGAGCAGTACTTC. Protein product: CASSVSGGPVLISYEQYF.

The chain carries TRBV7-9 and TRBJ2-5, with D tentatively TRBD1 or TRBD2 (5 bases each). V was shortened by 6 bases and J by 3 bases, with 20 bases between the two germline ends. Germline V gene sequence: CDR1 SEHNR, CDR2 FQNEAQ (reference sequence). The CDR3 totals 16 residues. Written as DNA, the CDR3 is TGTGCCAGCAGGTTGGGGGTTGGCGGGTACGAAGAGACCCAGTACTTC. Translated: CASRLGVGGYEETQYF.

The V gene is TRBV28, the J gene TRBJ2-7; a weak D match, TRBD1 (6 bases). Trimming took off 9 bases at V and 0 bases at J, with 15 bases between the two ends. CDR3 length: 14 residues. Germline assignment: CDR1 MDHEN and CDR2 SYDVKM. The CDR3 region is CASRGGLASYEQYF. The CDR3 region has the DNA TGTGCCAGTAGAGGGGGTCTAGCCTCCTACGAGCAGTACTTC. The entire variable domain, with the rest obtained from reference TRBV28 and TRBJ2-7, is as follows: DVKVTQSSRYLVKRTGEKVFLECVQDMDHENMFWYRQDPGLGLRLIYFSYDVKMKEKGDIPEGYSVSREKKERFSLILESASTNQTSMYLCASRGGLASYEQYFGPGTRLTVT.

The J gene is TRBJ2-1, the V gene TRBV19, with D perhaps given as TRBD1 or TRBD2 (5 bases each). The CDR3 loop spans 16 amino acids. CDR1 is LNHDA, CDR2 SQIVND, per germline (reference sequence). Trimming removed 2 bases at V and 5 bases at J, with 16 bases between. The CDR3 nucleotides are TGTGCCAGTAGTATATCGTGGGGGAGACGGGACAATGAGCAGTTCTTC. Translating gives CASSISWGRRDNEQFF.

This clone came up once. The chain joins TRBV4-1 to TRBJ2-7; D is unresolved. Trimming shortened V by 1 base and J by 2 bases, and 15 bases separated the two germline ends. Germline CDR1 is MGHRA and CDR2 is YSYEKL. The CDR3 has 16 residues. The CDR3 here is CASSQAPLDLAYEQYF. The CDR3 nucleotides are TGCGCCAGCAGCCAAGCACCACTCGACCTAGCCTACGAGCAGTACTTC.

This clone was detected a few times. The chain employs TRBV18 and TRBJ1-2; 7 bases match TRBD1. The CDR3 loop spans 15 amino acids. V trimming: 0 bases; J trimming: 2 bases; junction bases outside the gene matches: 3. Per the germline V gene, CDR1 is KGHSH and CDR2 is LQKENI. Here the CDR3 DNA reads TGTGCCAGCTCACCACCTCCGGGACAGAACTATGGCTACACCTTC. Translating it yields CASSPPPGQNYGYTF.

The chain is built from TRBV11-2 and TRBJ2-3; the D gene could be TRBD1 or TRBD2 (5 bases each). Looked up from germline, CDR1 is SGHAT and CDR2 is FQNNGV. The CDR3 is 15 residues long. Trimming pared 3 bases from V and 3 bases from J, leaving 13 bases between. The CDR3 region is CASSFAGTITDTQYF. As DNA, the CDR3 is TGTGCCAGCAGCTTCGCCGGGACCATAACAGATACGCAGTATTTT.

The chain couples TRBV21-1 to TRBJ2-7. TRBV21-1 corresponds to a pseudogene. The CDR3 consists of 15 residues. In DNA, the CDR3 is TGTGCCAGCAGCAAAGGGGGTCAGGGAGCCTACGAGCAGTACTTC. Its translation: CASSKGGQGAYEQYF.

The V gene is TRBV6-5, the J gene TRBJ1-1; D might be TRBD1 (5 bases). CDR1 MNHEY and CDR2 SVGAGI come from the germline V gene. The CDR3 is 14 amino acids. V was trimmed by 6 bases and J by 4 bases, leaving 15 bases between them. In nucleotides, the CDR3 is TGTGCCAGCAGATCCTCGGGGGTTGGCACTGAAGCTTTCTTT. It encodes CASRSSGVGTEAFF.

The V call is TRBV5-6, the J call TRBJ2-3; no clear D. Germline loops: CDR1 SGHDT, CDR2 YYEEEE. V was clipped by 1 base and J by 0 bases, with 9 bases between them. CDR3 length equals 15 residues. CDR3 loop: CASSLTLTSTDTQYF. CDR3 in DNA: TGTGCCAGCAGCTTGACACTAACTAGCACAGATACGCAGTATTTT.